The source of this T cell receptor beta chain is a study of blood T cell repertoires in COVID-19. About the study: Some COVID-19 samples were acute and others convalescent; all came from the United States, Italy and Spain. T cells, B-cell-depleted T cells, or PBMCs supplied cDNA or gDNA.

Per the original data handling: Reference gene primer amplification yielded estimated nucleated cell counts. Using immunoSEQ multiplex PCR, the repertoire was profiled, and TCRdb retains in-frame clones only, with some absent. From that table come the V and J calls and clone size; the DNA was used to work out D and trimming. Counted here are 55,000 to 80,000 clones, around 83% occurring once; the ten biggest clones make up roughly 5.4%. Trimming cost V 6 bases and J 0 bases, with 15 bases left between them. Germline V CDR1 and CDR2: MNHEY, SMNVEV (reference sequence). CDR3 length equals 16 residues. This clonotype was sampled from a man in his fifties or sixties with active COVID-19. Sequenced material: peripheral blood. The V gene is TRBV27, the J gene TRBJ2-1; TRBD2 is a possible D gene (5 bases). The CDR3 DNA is TGTGCCAGCAGGAGGGCTTCGGGGAGCTCCTACAATGAGCAGTTCTTC. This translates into CASRRASGSSYNEQFF.